The entry below describes one TCR beta chain. These data are taken from a study of blood T cells in healthy people across ages. A second PCR of roughly 7 to 11 cycles used a sample-barcoded 5' primer and a J-beta primer mix. TCRdb reprocessed the 5' RACE reads via MiXCR and lists one record per CDR3 protein. The sample holds over a million distinct CDR3 sequences, 20% to 25% seen once. The germline CDR1 and CDR2 sequences are LGHDT and YNNKEL (reference sequence). The CDR3 loop spans 15 amino acids. The same data also contributed to another study, on T cells of mothers and their children.

The sample taken for sequencing was blood. This sequence was found in a girl aged 2-10 years in good health. The chain joins TRBV3-1 to TRBJ2-5, with TRBD2 as a possible D gene (5 bases). The DNA matches TRBJ2-7 better at its end, which makes the J call doubtful. DNA of the CDR3: TGTGCCAGCAGCCAAGAGGGATTAAGGAGGTACGAGCAGTACTTC. Translating gives CASSQEGLRRYEQYF.